This T cell receptor beta chain was sequenced for a study of Graves' ophthalmopathy and Graves' hyperthyroidism (dated by TCRdb to 2016 to 2019). Turning to the overall study: Peripheral blood samples were taken at the time of initial diagnosis, before any treatment was given. The roughly 90 discovery patients were divided at random into training and test sets in a 7:3 ratio. In total, 135 blood samples were TCR-sequenced: 43 ophthalmopathy, roughly 80 hyperthyroidism and some 17 hyperthyroidism-to-ophthalmopathy patients. To tell Graves' ophthalmopathy apart from Graves' hyperthyroidism, and to predict which patients would progress to ophthalmopathy, the study relied on TCR beta repertoire signatures. In five or six hyperthyroidism patients, T-cell repertoires of thyroid tissue and blood were compared. To explore V-J signatures distinguishing ophthalmopathy from hyperthyroidism, a discovery set of under 110 patients (around 44 ophthalmopathy, roughly 55 stable hyperthyroidism) was enrolled. An independent validation cohort comprised around 19 hyperthyroidism patients and 15 to 17 patients who later progressed from hyperthyroidism to ophthalmopathy. Following sampling, methimazole starting at 30 mg daily was administered to hyperthyroidism patients, and high-dose intravenous methylprednisolone was administered to ophthalmopathy patients.

For repertoire sequencing, the TCR beta CDR3 regions were amplified from RNA transcripts. The first round of RT-PCR was done with HTBI primers and the Qiagen OneStep RT-PCR kit, and was followed by a second round of multiplex PCR, then size selection and purification. The libraries underwent paired-end sequencing with 100 bp reads on an Illumina HiSeq2000. In the source study's methods: SOAPnuke was used to process the reads, throwing out any read that had adapters, had uncalled bases, had a mean Phred below 15, or lacked an exact constant-primer or identifier match. COPE v1.2.5 was used to merge high-quality paired reads. Clonotypes were defined as unique nucleotide sequences and were aligned to IMGT TRB V, D and J references using MiTCR v1.1. Analysis was restricted to V-J combinations with a frequency above 0.0001, which covered about 99% of repertoires. For each V-J combination, a TCR clonal expansion and chaos score was defined as F50 clonal expansion divided by the chaos observed in the TCRdist matrix. Features were reduced by Welch's t-statistics and random forest to some 13 V-J combinations, which fed a naive Bayes classifier. The Morisita-Horn index was used to measure how similar the thyroid and blood repertoires were. TCRdb reprocessed the public reads (quality trimming at Q25 with fastp, clone calling with MiXCR) and kept in-frame beta chains. Each CDR3 protein gets just one entry, which takes the most common genes and DNA from the rows behind it. TCRdb, not the original authors, processed these V and J calls. The sample records a few hundred thousand distinct CDR3 sequences, roughly 14% of which are singletons. Jointly, the top ten make up about 7% of the sample.

V sheds 3 bases and J sheds 4 bases, leaving 9 bases between their ends. The CDR3 starts with the cysteine, ends with the phenylalanine, and has 13 residues. Solely the CDR3 DNA is kept, with 39 bases framed from the first base. Hyperthyroidism was considered stable if no progression to ophthalmopathy occurred within 18 months of follow-up. The hyperthyroidism patients were 18 to 65 years old and newly diagnosed, with a disease duration of less than 2 months. Patients with other autoimmune diseases, uncontrolled infections, pregnancy or lactation were excluded from the study. Diagnosis was based on clinical symptoms, serum thyroxine, TRAb, thyroid ultrasound and orbital computed tomography. PBMCs were isolated from 7.5 to 10 ml of fresh peripheral blood by Ficoll-Paque density gradient centrifugation. Total RNA was extracted using Trizol reagent, and RNA quality was checked on an Agilent 2100 Bioanalyzer.

In its sample, this clonotype was seen many times. The clone's antigen remains unknown. There are no base qualities to consult, and no much larger clone falls within one base. The research as a whole found: No statistical method was used to set the sample size in advance, and the investigators knew which group each participant was assigned to. Most of the expanded thyroid clonotypes with a frequency above 0.001 were also detected in blood, and it was suggested that the thyroid immune response may be reflected by blood repertoires. In cross-validation, the 13-signature model distinguished ophthalmopathy from stable hyperthyroidism with more than 85% sensitivity and 81% to 82% specificity, while in the test set the corresponding values were about 79% and 69%. In validation, the model predicted ophthalmopathy progression with 70.59% sensitivity and around 72% specificity; around twelve predicted patients were CT-confirmed with GO in a median of 6.5 months.

The rearranged segments are TRBV12-3 or TRBV12-4 and TRBJ1-1; the D gene identity is not certain. This clonotype was sampled from a woman between 18 and 30 years old with stable Graves' hyperthyroidism. Donor details come from another sample of the same person, matched by shared clones. Sequencing was carried out using peripheral blood. The CDR3 amino acid sequence is: CASSFGVGTEAFF. DNA sequence: TGTGCCAGCAGTTTCGGGGTGGGCACTGAAGCTTTCTTT.